Presented here are 2 T cell receptor beta chains from one specimen sequenced in a study of T-cell memory formation after mild COVID-19. Each CDR3 protein gets one entry after TCRdb re-called the 5' RACE reads with MiXCR. The table lists over 350,000 distinct CDR3 sequences, less than 25% of them singletons. The sequenced sample was PBMCs or a T cell subset sorted from them (not recorded which). All receptors come from an adult woman who had mild COVID-19 (a few samples of this study predate the infection). Cell type and time point are not known.

The chain employs TRBV4-3 and TRBJ2-7, with 10 bases matching TRBD2. Germline assignment: CDR1 LGHNA and CDR2 YSLEER. The CDR3 is 15 residues long. Unmatched junction bases numbered 1, after V lost 0 bases and J lost 2 bases. The CDR3 nucleotides read TGCGCCAGCAGCCAAGAAGCGGGAGGGCCCTACGAGCAGTACTTC. It specifies CASSQEAGGPYEQYF.

A few counts support this clonotype. V is TRBV7-9 and J is TRBJ2-7; 7 nucleotides agree with TRBD1. Germline lookup yields CDR1 SEHNR and CDR2 FQNEAQ (reference sequence). The CDR3 is 14 residues long. Trimming took 3 bases from V and 7 from J; bases not matched to a gene: 9. The CDR3 reads CASSLTGMTGEQYF. DNA for the CDR3: TGTGCCAGCAGCTTGACAGGGATGACTGGAGAGCAGTACTTC.